The T cell receptor (beta chain) described here comes from a study of tumor-infiltrating lymphocytes in localized non-small cell lung cancer. On the study more broadly: Some samples were collected after neoadjuvant chemotherapy; smokers, never-smokers and several histologies were included. Regarding the study as a whole: Only some patients had TCR sequencing, depending on available tissue. IM1 and IM2 tumors showed no difference in T-cell fraction. Technical variation could not be separated from intratumor heterogeneity here.

Remarks on this clone: Its antigen is unidentified.

Measured with immunoSEQ multiplex PCR; TCRdb has only the in-frame clones, and not every one. Of around 6,500 clones listed, around 77% were seen once; the top ten hold around 9%. The V segment lost 10 bases and the J segment 7 bases; nucleotides outside the gene matches: 10. This CDR3 spans 13 amino acids. CDR1 and CDR2 (germline): MNHEY, SMNVEV (reference sequence). The specimen sequenced was lung tumor tissue. The chain has TRBV27 and TRBJ2-7; TRBD2 matches 10 bases. The TCR was taken from a human donor with non-small cell lung cancer. Here the CDR3 reads CATRLAGAREQYF. The CDR3 nucleotides are TGTGCCACCAGGCTAGCGGGGGCCCGGGAGCAGTACTTC.